This entry describes one TCR beta chain. The target antigen is unknown. V shed 6 bases and J 0 bases; nucleotides not matched to a gene: 17. Germline-derived CDR1 and CDR2 are DFQATT and SNEGSKA (reference sequence). This CDR3 spans 19 amino acids. With a J-beta primer mix and a sample-barcoded 5' primer, a second PCR ran 7 to 11 cycles. MiXCR was run by TCRdb on the 5' RACE reads, yielding one entry per CDR3 protein. The data show about 1,500,000 distinct CDR3 sequences, approximately 42% seen once. This entry belongs to a study of blood T cells in healthy people across ages. Whenever a sample was processed, at least 6.5 million PBMCs were isolated. Findings and limits, study-wide: Age brought a roughly linear fall in TCR beta diversity measured per million T cells.

Sequenced input: blood. This sequence originates from a woman aged 18-29 years in good health. V gene TRBV20-1 combines with J gene TRBJ2-3, with TRBD2 matching over 11 bases. The CDR3 loop reads CSARSASGRISTSTDTQYF. CDR3 sequence (DNA): TGCAGTGCCCGTAGCGCTAGCGGGAGGATATCTACCAGCACAGATACGCAGTATTTT.